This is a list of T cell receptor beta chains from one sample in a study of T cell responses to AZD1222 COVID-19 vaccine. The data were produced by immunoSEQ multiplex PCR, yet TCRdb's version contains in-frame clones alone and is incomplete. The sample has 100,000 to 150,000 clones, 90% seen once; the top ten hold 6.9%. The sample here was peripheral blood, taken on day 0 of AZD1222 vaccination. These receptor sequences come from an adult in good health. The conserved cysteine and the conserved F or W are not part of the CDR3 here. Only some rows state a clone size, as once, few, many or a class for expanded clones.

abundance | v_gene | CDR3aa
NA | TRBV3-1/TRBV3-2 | ASSPQVWGDGYT
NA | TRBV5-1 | ASSLGLRHNEQF
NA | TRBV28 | ASSLEIPGPGASPLH
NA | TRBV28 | ASSHTYYEQY
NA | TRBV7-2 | ASSLELYGSETQY
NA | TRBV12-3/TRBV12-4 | ASGVNTGELF
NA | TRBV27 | ASSLGPGGTDTQY
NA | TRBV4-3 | ASSQDGSGVEQY
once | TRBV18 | ASSLEDTNYGYT
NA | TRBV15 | ATEPGTYLGPQH
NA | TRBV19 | ASSTGTGDHQPQH
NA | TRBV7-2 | ASSFEGNNSPLH
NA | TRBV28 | ASKGARETQY
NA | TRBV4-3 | ASSQVLSYEQY
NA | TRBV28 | ASSLRGRYNSPLH
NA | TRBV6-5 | ASSFGRGDTEAF
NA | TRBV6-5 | ASRTGLNSDTQY
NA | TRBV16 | ASSPAGTNEKLF
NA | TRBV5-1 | ASSLAGGAGGYTSYNEQF
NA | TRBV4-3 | ASSQDRTGTGEKLF
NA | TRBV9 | ASSVAGGTANTGELF
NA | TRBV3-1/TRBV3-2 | ASSPRGTRDNEQF
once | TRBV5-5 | ASSPGANTEAF
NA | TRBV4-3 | ASSQYSGGMGGTEAF
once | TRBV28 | ASSLSQTELF
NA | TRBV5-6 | ASSLGQGHQPQH
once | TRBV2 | ASRPDVGPYGYT
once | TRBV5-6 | ASSFGTGGLW
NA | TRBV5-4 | ASSLALGPKLEAF
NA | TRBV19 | ASSILAGVSYEQY
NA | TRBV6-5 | ASSYSQGLNYGYT
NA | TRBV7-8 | ASSSTPWEYSYEQY
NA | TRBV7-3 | ASSLIGQGNSPLH
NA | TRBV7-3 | ASSFGLAGGRRTGELF
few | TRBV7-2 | ASSPGLAVYNEQF
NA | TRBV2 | ASSANSPLH
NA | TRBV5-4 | ASSSPGNTEAF
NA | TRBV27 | ASSLTGAVYEQY
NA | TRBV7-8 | ASSLGPQETQY
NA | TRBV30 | AWSFHQRTQPQH
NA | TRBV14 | ASSQARARNEKLF
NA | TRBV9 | ASSVGLAGAYQETQY
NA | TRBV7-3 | ASSLRGSYTGELF
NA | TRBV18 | ASSPGGDTEAF
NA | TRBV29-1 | SVGVGYT
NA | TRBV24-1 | ATSETGPGNTIY
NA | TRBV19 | ASSIGQLSSGNTIY
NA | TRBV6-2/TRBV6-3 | ASSSRLDWVGDEQF
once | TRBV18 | ASLVREYDQETQY
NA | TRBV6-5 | ASSPYLGSTGELF
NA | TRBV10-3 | AITVDRTYGYT
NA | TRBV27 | ASSKPPKHGTEAF
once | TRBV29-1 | SVGSPNQPQH
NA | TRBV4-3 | ASSQDRAGGYNEQF
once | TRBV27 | ASRTGMGGELF